A selection of T cell receptor beta chains follows, all from one sample in a study of blood T cell repertoires in COVID-19. Assay: immunoSEQ multiplex PCR; the TCRdb copy retains only in-frame clones and omits some. This sample has about 150,000 clones; about four fifths occur once, and the top ten carry approximately 30%. The sequenced sample was peripheral blood. These receptors came from a woman aged 60-75 years with acute or convalescent COVID-19. Each CDR3 is given with its conserved first and last residue.

J: TRBJ2-2
V: TRBV6-5
CDR3: CASRVQGNTGELFF

J: TRBJ2-1
V: TRBV7-3
CDR3: CASSLQGLAIADEQFF

J: TRBJ2-1
V: TRBV11-2
CDR3: CASSLVLGQGSRNEQFF

J: TRBJ1-2
V: TRBV21-1
CDR3: CASSKVVRANYGYTF

J: TRBJ1-2
V: TRBV6-1
CDR3: CASSEFGGGYTF

J: TRBJ1-2
V: TRBV27
CDR3: CASSLNGWRGGYTF

J: TRBJ1-1
V: TRBV27
CDR3: CASRPDRGSTEAFF

J: TRBJ1-1
V: TRBV6-4
CDR3: CASSDSNRDLGATEAFF

J: TRBJ1-2
V: TRBV7-9
CDR3: CASSFGQGYGYTF

J: TRBJ2-1
V: TRBV5-1
CDR3: CASVPGQGTENEQFF

J: TRBJ1-2
V: TRBV3-1/TRBV3-2
CDR3: CASSQGWQGAGGYTF

J: TRBJ1-6
V: TRBV13
CDR3: CASSLILSPLHF

J: TRBJ2-2
V: TRBV11-3
CDR3: CASSLVRAGELFF

J: TRBJ1-1
V: TRBV18
CDR3: CASSPRQSGATEAFF

J: TRBJ1-5
V: TRBV2
CDR3: CASSVRSYQPQHF

J: TRBJ1-2
V: TRBV9
CDR3: CASSLRQGRNYTF

J: TRBJ2-5
V: TRBV6-6
CDR3: CASTHLSGAYQETQYF

J: TRBJ2-2
V: TRBV7-3
CDR3: CASSSGLAGVGTGELFF

J: TRBJ1-1
V: TRBV6-6
CDR3: CASSRELEQNTEAFF

J: TRBJ1-1
V: TRBV20-1
CDR3: CSASPPGGWVNTEAFF

J: TRBJ1-2
V: TRBV19
CDR3: CASSIVAATLVARNGYTF

J: TRBJ1-1
V: TRBV5-1
CDR3: CASSSSGTGNIEAFF

J: TRBJ2-5
V: TRBV2
CDR3: CASSTKPGQGAGETQYF

J: TRBJ1-2
V: TRBV4-1
CDR3: CASSQIMTGDYGYTF

J: TRBJ2-4
V: TRBV29-1
CDR3: CSGNRGDIQYF

J: TRBJ2-3
V: TRBV19
CDR3: CASSSERNTDTQYF

J: TRBJ1-5
V: TRBV10-2
CDR3: CASSDTGKRNQPQHF

J: TRBJ1-5
V: TRBV18
CDR3: CASSPDRGSNQPQHF

J: TRBJ2-1
V: TRBV5-6
CDR3: CASNLPGWGPFF

J: TRBJ2-2
V: TRBV19
CDR3: CASSISGGSNTGELFF

J: TRBJ1-1
V: TRBV27
CDR3: CASKGGAGLRNTEAFF

J: TRBJ2-5
V: TRBV29-1
CDR3: CSVVGAGGRETQYF

J: TRBJ1-6
V: TRBV6-5
CDR3: CASRLQGAYNSPLHF